Listed below are T cell receptor beta chains from one sample, sequenced in a study of blood T cell repertoires in COVID-19. The assay was immunoSEQ multiplex PCR, and TCRdb's table has in-frame clones only and misses some. The sample contains around 200,000 clones, 80% of which appear only once. The source material was peripheral blood. Receptors were obtained from a woman in her 70s with acute or convalescent COVID-19. Each CDR3 is given without its conserved first and last residue.

V gene	CDR3 protein
TRBV11-2	ASSPGTAPGYGYT
TRBV9	ASSVGDRGFETQY
TRBV25-1	ASSGAPSNYEQY
TRBV19	ASSIGQGGGGYT
TRBV7-2	ASSLVGTGSSGNTIY
TRBV5-1	ASSPLGGSSNTEAF
TRBV7-9	ASIQGGEGTEAF
TRBV7-9	ASATSGRADTQY
TRBV6-7	ASRRGSPLH
TRBV10-3	AISESGTSGMFEQF
TRBV6-5	ASTKDTLSQH
TRBV6-6	ASSRQQGTEAF
TRBV28	ASGQPQH
TRBV7-6	ASSRGYEQY
TRBV15	ATSRDPAVAGGMDEQF
TRBV2	ASSEGTGVETQY
TRBV18	ASSPWGADTQY
TRBV2	ASNGREGLINEQF
TRBV6-5	ASSYGQGGQPQH
TRBV5-4	ASSSGTSGSYEQY
TRBV5-1	ASSPRGGPRLDTQY
TRBV30	AWLKREGLNEQF
TRBV11-2	ASSLGTRDTDTQY
TRBV19	ASSMGGPEDTEAF
TRBV5-1	ASSLAGGPTYEQY
TRBV30	AWSVQASGSYEQY
TRBV19	ASTPPGSNTEAF
TRBV11-3	ASSFRGSGSHNEQF
TRBV7-2	ASSQIRQPGNTIY
TRBV28	ASSFGTAQETQY
TRBV19	ASSIGQSFRTGELF
TRBV7-6	ASSPDRDRGQETQY
TRBV9	ASSVASIAGVREQY
TRBV12-5	ASGPGSTDTQY
TRBV18	ASSPDRNQPQH
TRBV15	ATSRVLANSYEQY
TRBV2	ASSEITGKGSPLH
TRBV19	ASSPESGGLAGGNNEQF
TRBV6-4	ASSAGTSSYNEQF
TRBV2	ASRAGRGNEKLF
TRBV24-1	ATSAGGQEIQETQY
TRBV6-5	ASSYGGQGNQPQH
TRBV19	ASSISGRGQGNYEQY
TRBV18	ASSPLAGGSYNEQF
TRBV29-1	SVVPPVRETQY
TRBV7-9	ASSLELANTGELF
TRBV12-3/TRBV12-4	ASGDRHRETQY
TRBV29-1	SVGTGNGGYT
TRBV5-1	ASSLTPMNTEAF
TRBV10-1	ASSNDRERQPQH
TRBV5-4	ASAPRDRVVEQY
TRBV9	ASSVADRGHSPLH
TRBV11-3	ASSPGQENTEAF
TRBV5-4	ASSLGQGTNEKLF
TRBV7-2	ASSLGLAGGSEQY